This entry lists 13 T cell receptor beta chains sequenced from one sample in a study of blood T cell repertoires in COVID-19 (dated by TCRdb to about 2020). The library was built by means of the immunoSEQ multiplex PCR assay. TCRdb took over this immuneACCESS table, retaining in-frame rearrangements with V and J assigned. Such tables are incomplete; in checked studies, under half of the missing clones stem from an unresolved V gene, and the remainder is unexplained. The sample table contains approximately 96,000 clones; only one count was recorded for roughly 89% of them. More than 3.5% of the sample lies in the top ten. Sequencing used peripheral blood. The receptors originated from a human donor with COVID-19, enrolled during active disease. The donor label of this sample is uncertain.

V and J are TRBV5-1 and TRBJ2-1; 8 nucleotides align to TRBD1. Germline V lookup: CDR1 SGHRS, CDR2 YFSETQ. The CDR3 is 15 amino acids. Unmatched junction bases numbered 6, after V lost 4 bases and J lost 3 bases. The CDR3 DNA reads as TGCGCCAGCAGCGACGGACAGGGCTTCTACAATGAGCAGTTCTTC. Translation: CASSDGQGFYNEQFF.

V gene TRBV19 combines with J gene TRBJ1-5; D call uncertain. Germline CDR1 and CDR2: LNHDA and SQIVND (reference sequence). Trimming shortened V by 6 bases and J by 0 bases, and 15 bases separated the two germline ends. The CDR3 sequence is 16 residues long. The CDR3 DNA reads as TGTGCCAGTAGCCCGTTTAGTAGAAATAGCAATCAGCCCCAGCATTTT. This sequence encodes CASSPFSRNSNQPQHF. Drawing the rest from reference TRBV19 and TRBJ1-5, the complete variable domain is DGGITQSPKYLFRKEGQNVTLSCEQNLNHDAMYWYRQDPGQGLRLIYYSQIVNDFQKGDIAEGYSVSREKKESFPLTVTSAQKNPTAFYLCASSPFSRNSNQPQHFGDGTRLSIL.

The gene calls are TRBV5-1 and TRBJ2-7, with 10 positions matching TRBD1. CDR1 and CDR2 from the germline V gene are SGHRS and YFSETQ. V dropped 3 bases and J dropped 3; count of bases not matched to a gene: 9. CDR3 length equals 16 residues. CDR3 bases: TGCGCCAGCAGCTCTACTACTGACAGGGGGCTCTACGAGCAGTACTTC. This encodes CASSSTTDRGLYEQYF.

This rearrangement joins TRBV5-1 to TRBJ2-3; no clear D gene. The CDR3 consists of 13 residues. Germline loops: CDR1 SGHRS, CDR2 YFSETQ. The ends were cut back, 0 bases at V and 9 bases at J, with 11 bases in the middle. The CDR3 nucleotides are TGCGCCAGCAGCTTGGACCATGACTCCACGCAGTATTTT. Its protein is CASSLDHDSTQYF.

The chain joins TRBV4-1 to TRBJ1-6; perhaps TRBD1 as D (5 bases). Per germline, CDR1 MGHRA and CDR2 YSYEKL. The V end was cut by 1 base, the J end by 7 bases, with 11 bases between. CDR3 size: 15 residues. CDR3 region: CASSQGSPGNSPLHF. The CDR3, as DNA: TGCGCCAGCAGCCAAGGGTCCCCAGGGAATTCACCCCTCCACTTT.

The J gene is TRBJ2-2, the V gene TRBV14, with 8 positions matching TRBD1. Per germline, CDR1 SGHDN and CDR2 FVKESK. This CDR3 region has 17 residues. J lost 5 bases, V lost 3 bases, and 11 bases had no gene match. CDR3 loop: CASSQNFGQGKTGELFF. CDR3 nucleotide sequence: TGTGCCAGCAGCCAGAACTTTGGACAGGGAAAAACCGGGGAGCTGTTTTTT.

The rearrangement joins TRBV18 to TRBJ1-2; D gene ambiguous. The germline V gene has CDR1 KGHSH and CDR2 LQKENI. This CDR3 spans 13 amino acids. V lost 4 bases, J lost 8 bases, and 14 bases lay in between. The CDR3 loop is CASSLGWGDGYTF. The CDR3 nucleotides are TGTGCCAGCTCACTCGGTTGGGGAGACGGCTACACCTTC.

This rearrangement joins TRBV10-3 to TRBJ1-2, with 9 bases matching TRBD1. CDR1 is ENHRY, CDR2 SYGVKD, per germline. This CDR3 contains 14 residues. The junction had 5 bases not matched to a gene; V was cut back by 6 bases and J by 3 bases. CDR3 DNA: TGTGCCATCAGGGGGGACAGGGCCCACTATGGCTACACCTTC. Amino acids: CAIRGDRAHYGYTF.

In its sample, this clone was seen once. J is TRBJ2-7 and V is TRBV5-6, with 8 bases that match TRBD2. CDR3 length equals 16 residues. In germline, CDR1 is SGHDT, CDR2 YYEEEE. Trimming at V came to 4 bases and at J to 0 bases, leaving 9 bases not matched to a gene. The CDR3: CASSPTRSGGSYEQYF. CDR3 DNA: TGTGCCAGCAGCCCGACCCGGAGCGGGGGCTCCTACGAGCAGTACTTC. Using reference TRBV5-6 and TRBJ2-7 for the parts outside the CDR3, the full variable domain is DAGVTQSPTHLIKTRGQQVTLRCSPKSGHDTVSWYQQALGQGPQFIFQYYEEEERQRGNFPDRFSGHQFPNYSSELNVNALLLGDSALYLCASSPTRSGGSYEQYFGPGTRLTVT.

Only a few counts were recorded for this clone. This chain links TRBV29-1 with TRBJ2-3; D perhaps matches TRBD1 (6 bases). Deletions cut 6 bases from V and 4 bases from J, with 17 bases between. The CDR3 is 14 residues long. Germline values: CDR1 SQVTM, CDR2 ANQGSEA. The CDR3: CSVGGLGSADTQYF. CDR3 DNA: TGCAGCGTAGGGGGTCTCGGGTCAGCAGATACGCAGTATTTT.

V and J are TRBV18 and TRBJ2-7; perhaps TRBD1 as D (6 bases). Between the trimmed V and J ends, which lost 2 bases and 0 bases, there was a span of 14 bases. The CDR3 consists of 16 residues. Germline V gene data show CDR1 as KGHSH and CDR2 as LQKENI. The CDR3 sequence is CASSPSTGTSSYEQYF. CDR3 coding DNA: TGTGCCAGCTCACCATCAACAGGGACGAGCTCCTACGAGCAGTACTTC.

The CDR3 coding sequence is TGCGCCAGCAGCTTCCAGACAGAAGATGGCTACACCTTC. Encoded protein: CASSFQTEDGYTF. V is TRBV5-1 and J is TRBJ1-2; D may be TRBD1 (5 bases). Trimming pared 2 bases from V and 6 bases from J, leaving 11 bases between. The CDR3 runs 13 residues. Germline V lookup: CDR1 SGHRS, CDR2 YFSETQ.

This chain joins TRBV4-2 and TRBJ2-1; 11 positions match TRBD2. The CDR3 is 16 amino acids. V lost 1 base and J lost 9; bases outside the gene matches: 8. Germline loops: CDR1 LGHNA, CDR2 YNFKEQ. The CDR3 sequence: CASSQGYSGGASEQFF. Here the CDR3 DNA reads TGTGCCAGCAGCCAAGGATATAGCGGGGGGGCCAGTGAGCAGTTCTTC.